This T cell receptor beta chain came from a study of T-cell memory formation after mild COVID-19 (dated by TCRdb to the early 2020s). For the wider study: TCR sequence clusters from the two donors were found to be largely donor specific. Longitudinal TCRalpha and TCRbeta repertoire sequencing tracked T-cell clones expanding and contracting after mild COVID-19 in a couple of donors. The cohort was made up of two young adult volunteers, one female and one male, who were previously healthy. The research as a whole found: The detection of some responding clones in pre-infection memory suggests that pre-existing cross-reactive memory T cells joined the SARS-CoV-2 response. The study covered only a couple of mild cases, and larger cohorts including severe cases with pre-infection samples were considered necessary. Whether the second-wave clones peaking on day 37 were SARS-CoV-2 specific was not confirmed. Contracting CD4+ clones were found mainly in CM and EM memory subsets, while CD8+ clones were enriched in EMRA. Balanced CD4/CD8 phenotypes were observed for clones contracting from day 15 to 85, whereas a bias towards CD4+ was observed for a second wave of clones expanding from day 15 to 37.

Based on the germline V gene (reference sequence), the CDR1 and CDR2 sequences are SGHKS and YYEKEE. For this chain, trimming is 3 bases at the V end and 3 bases at the J end, and the number of junction bases without a gene match is 5. Including the terminal cysteine and phenylalanine, the CDR3 comprises 14 residues. The kept DNA is CDR3 alone, 42 bases in frame from the first base. About this clonotype itself: Its target antigen remains unknown. Qualities for individual bases were not recorded, and no much larger clone is one base off.

Ficoll-Paque density gradient centrifugation was the method used to isolate PBMCs. Sequencer: Illumina NovaSeq 6000. TCRalpha and TCRbeta cDNA libraries were built by 5'RACE with constant-segment primers, adding sample barcodes and unique molecular identifiers. Trizol reagent was used to extract RNA from every sample. Library amplification was performed in two PCR steps, and a second sample barcode and Illumina TruSeq adapters were introduced in the second step. Libraries were sequenced on an Illumina NovaSeq with 2 x 150 bp paired-end reads. For the original study's pipeline: The reads were demultiplexed and collapsed into UMI-guided consensus sequences using migec v1.2.7. Using mixcr v2.1.11, UMI consensuses were aligned to TRA and TRB V and J templates and then assembled into clonotypes. A clonotype was counted as expanded or contracted only if both edgeR and NoisET called the change significant, with noise models trained on biological replicates. edgeR calls used a false discovery rate-adjusted p below 0.01 and a log2 fold-change threshold of 1. PCA with hierarchical clustering of max-normalized trajectories of the 1000 most abundant clonotypes was used as exploratory dynamics analysis. Separately sequenced CD4+ and CD8+ repertoires were used to assign a CD4 or CD8 phenotype to each responding clone. The public reads were reprocessed in TCRdb via fastp at Q25 and MiXCR, keeping in-frame beta chains. For every CDR3 protein sequence, its rows merge into one entry that carries the most common genes and DNA. The V and J calls shown here were made by TCRdb, not taken from the authors' results. This sample holds about 560,000 distinct CDR3 sequences; roughly 17% were observed only once. Roughly 7.8% of the sample lies in the top ten.

The sequence joins TRBV5-5 to TRBJ1-1; TRBD1 agrees with 7 junctional bases. The origin of this receptor is an adult woman who had mild COVID-19 (a few samples of this study predate the infection). The sample titles of this study are shuffled in the database, so cell type and time point are left out; the donor was told from shared clones. The sequencing sample was made of PBMCs or a T cell subset sorted from them (not recorded which). The bases read TGTGCCAGCAGCTGGGACAGAGGGTACACTGAAGCTTTCTTT. Its protein reads: CASSWDRGYTEAFF.